The 21 T cell receptor beta chains presented below share a single source sample, sequenced in a study of identical twins (dated by TCRdb to about 2016). Library preparation used 5' RACE. These reads were obtained on an Illumina HiSeq 2000. The public reads were reprocessed in TCRdb via fastp at Q25 and MiXCR, keeping in-frame beta chains. Entries are consolidated by CDR3 protein sequence, retaining the most common genes and DNA. Here the sample has hundreds of thousands of distinct CDR3 sequences; 7% to 7.5% occur a single time. The ten largest clones capture 1.6% of the sample. The same data also went into a second study, on yellow fever vaccine responses in identical twins.

The sequenced material came from PBMCs. The receptors stem from a young woman in good health.

The J gene is TRBJ2-7, the V gene TRBV9, with D possibly being TRBD2 (5 bases). The CDR3 consists of 15 residues. CDR1 and CDR2 from the germline V gene are SGDLS and YYNGEE. With 0 bases removed from V and 2 bases from J, the gap between germline ends came to 12 bases. The CDR3 DNA reads TGTGCCAGCAGCGTAGCTTCGGAGGTTGCCTACGAGCAGTACTTC. Its translation is CASSVASEVAYEQYF.

This clonotype has ten or more counts. V and J are TRBV27 and TRBJ1-2, with TRBD1 as a possible D gene (5 bases). The germline V and J ends were trimmed by 7 bases and 5 bases, with 20 bases remaining between them. CDR1 is MNHEY and CDR2 is SMNVEV in the germline V gene (reference sequence). The CDR3 is made up of 15 amino acids. As DNA, the CDR3 is TGTGCCAGCAAGATAGGGACGCGGAGCGAATATGGCTACACCTTC. This gives the protein CASKIGTRSEYGYTF.

This clonotype came up many times. The CDR3 loop reads CASSVGGTGDNSPLHF. The CDR3 nucleotides are TGTGCCAGCAGCGTCGGTGGGACAGGTGATAATTCACCCCTCCACTTT. This chain connects TRBV12-3 or TRBV12-4 to TRBJ1-6; TRBD1 matches 8 bases. With 6 bases clipped from V and 5 bases from J, the junction kept 9 bases outside the gene matches. The length of the CDR3 is 16 residues.

The rearrangement uses TRBV6-5 and TRBJ2-5; a possible D gene is TRBD1 (6 bases). Per germline, CDR1 MNHEY and CDR2 SVGAGI. V shed 2 bases and J shed 5 bases, with 12 bases lying between them. The CDR3 is made up of 14 amino acids. The DNA of the CDR3 is TGTGCCAGCAGTTACAGGGGGAGAGGGGAGACCCAGTACTTC. It specifies CASSYRGRGETQYF.

This clonotype was counted ten times or more. The CDR3 bases are TGTGCCAGCAGCCAAGAGGGCCGGCCTCACACCGGGGAGCTGTTTTTT. Its protein product is CASSQEGRPHTGELFF. The J gene is TRBJ2-2, the V gene TRBV3-1, with D hard to call. Between the trimmed V and J ends, which lost 0 bases and 3 bases, there was a span of 11 bases. The CDR3 contains 16 residues. Per the germline V gene, CDR1 is LGHDT and CDR2 is YNNKEL (reference sequence).

The rearrangement joins TRBV7-9 to TRBJ2-3, with 8 bases lining up with TRBD1. The CDR3 is made up of 16 amino acids. With 5 bases clipped from V and 4 bases from J, the junction kept 11 bases outside the gene matches. Germline-derived CDR1 and CDR2 are SEHNR and FQNEAQ (reference sequence). The CDR3 coding sequence is TGTGCCAGCAGCCTTGGACAGGGAGTAGGAGCAGATACGCAGTATTTT. Its translation is CASSLGQGVGADTQYF.

This clonotype was seen only a few times. The chain combines TRBV28 with TRBJ2-1; 9 bases match TRBD2. CDR3 size: 14 residues. Germline V gives CDR1 MDHEN, CDR2 SYDVKM. Trimming removed 5 bases from V and 8 bases from J; junction bases left unmatched: 7. The DNA for the CDR3 is TGTGCCAGCAGTGAGGCGGGGGGGCGGTATGAGCAGTTCTTC. As protein: CASSEAGGRYEQFF. The full variable domain, its missing parts supplied by reference TRBV28 and TRBJ2-1, is DVKVTQSSRYLVKRTGEKVFLECVQDMDHENMFWYRQDPGLGLRLIYFSYDVKMKEKGDIPEGYSVSREKKERFSLILESASTNQTSMYLCASSEAGGRYEQFFGPGTRLTVL.

The chain couples TRBV4-2 to TRBJ2-1, with 7 bases aligning to TRBD2. Germline CDR1 and CDR2: LGHNA and YNFKEQ. V shed 4 bases, J shed 7 bases, and the junction held 13 bases outside the gene matches. This CDR3 spans 16 amino acids. CDR3 residues: CASSPQRGPGSNEQFF. In DNA, the CDR3 is TGTGCCAGCAGCCCGCAGCGGGGTCCGGGTTCGAATGAGCAGTTCTTC.

This clonotype was detected ten times or more. V is TRBV12-3 or TRBV12-4 and J is TRBJ1-5; possibly TRBD1 for D (6 bases). Trimming left V 1 base short and J 5 bases short, with 9 bases between. The CDR3 has 14 residues. This CDR3 is CASSLGRGDQPQHF. The CDR3 DNA sequence: TGTGCCAGCAGTTTAGGCAGGGGAGATCAGCCCCAGCATTTT.

This clonotype was counted a few times. DNA for the CDR3: TGTGCCAGCAGCCAAGCCCCCCCGGGAGGGAACACCGGGGAGCTGTTTTTT. Amino acids: CASSQAPPGGNTGELFF. This chain links TRBV3-1 with TRBJ2-2; TRBD2 agrees at 7 bases. Per germline, CDR1 LGHDT and CDR2 YNNKEL (reference sequence). The CDR3 runs to 17 residues. Germline trimming cut 1 base from V and 1 base from J; bases unmatched to any gene: 6.

The chain recombines TRBV11-2 with TRBJ2-2; D is undetermined. Germline V gene lookup returns CDR1 SGHAT and CDR2 FQNNGV. The CDR3 is 18 residues long. Deletions cut 5 bases from V and 0 bases from J, with 19 bases between. CDR3 sequence: CASSIAFVGAANTGELFF. The CDR3 coding sequence is TGTGCCAGCAGCATCGCATTCGTAGGAGCTGCGAACACCGGGGAGCTGTTTTTT.

This clonotype has a single count. This rearrangement joins TRBV19 to TRBJ2-2; D is unresolved. The CDR3 runs to 16 residues. V lost 3 bases and J 6 bases, leaving 17 bases between the germline ends. Germline CDR1 reads LNHDA; CDR2 reads SQIVND (reference sequence). Here the CDR3 DNA reads TGTGCCAGTAGTATGTTCCAGAAATGGTATGCCGGGGAGCTGTTTTTT. Its protein product is CASSMFQKWYAGELFF.

This clonotype was seen a few times. The chain joins TRBV29-1 to TRBJ1-2; tentative D call: TRBD1 (6 bases). Germline values: CDR1 SQVTM, CDR2 ANQGSEA. The CDR3 loop spans 14 amino acids. The V end lost 5 bases, the J end lost 4 bases, and 17 bases lay between the germline ends. CDR3 DNA sequence: TGCAGCGTTCAGGGGACCACAAAAACCTATGGCTACACCTTC. It specifies CSVQGTTKTYGYTF.

This clonotype came up many times. Here the CDR3 reads CSARELYEQYF. CDR3 coding DNA: TGCAGTGCTAGGGAACTGTACGAGCAGTACTTC. The chain uses TRBV20-1 and TRBJ2-7; D gene unclear. With 3 bases removed from V and 4 bases from J, the gap between germline ends came to 7 bases. This CDR3 contains 11 residues. Germline V gene sequence: CDR1 DFQATT, CDR2 SNEGSKA (reference sequence).

The V call is TRBV20-1, the J call TRBJ2-6; no reliable D call. Germline assignment: CDR1 DFQATT and CDR2 SNEGSKA (reference sequence). This CDR3 is built from 13 residues. V lost 1 base and J 2 bases, leaving 3 bases between the germline ends. This CDR3 is CSARGTGANVLTF. As DNA, the CDR3 is TGCAGTGCTAGAGGGACTGGGGCCAACGTCCTGACTTTC.

This clonotype has ten or more counts. V is TRBV4-1 and J is TRBJ2-2, with 14 positions matching TRBD2. The CDR3 spans 21 residues. The V and J ends lost 0 bases and 0 bases, in that order; junction bases with no gene match: 9. The germline V gene encodes CDR1 MGHRA and CDR2 YSYEKL. Here the CDR3 reads CASSQDRLAGGPSPNTGELFF. The CDR3 bases are TGCGCCAGCAGCCAAGACAGACTAGCGGGAGGGCCCTCCCCGAACACCGGGGAGCTGTTTTTT.

The CDR3 sequence is CATSRSPTHFLSGTSYNEQFF. CDR3 nucleotide sequence: TGTGCCACCAGCAGATCCCCCACCCACTTCCTAAGCGGGACTTCCTACAATGAGCAGTTCTTC. The genes are TRBV15 and TRBJ2-1; 7 bases agree with TRBD2. The germline CDR1 and CDR2 sequences are LNHNV and YYDKDF (reference sequence). The CDR3 is made up of 21 amino acids. The trim removed 2 bases at V and 1 base at J, leaving 20 bases unmatched.

The chain couples TRBV29-1 to TRBJ1-3; D ambiguous. The germline gives CDR1 SQVTM, CDR2 ANQGSEA. The V end was cut by 0 bases, the J end by 0 bases, with 9 bases between. The CDR3 length is 15 residues. CDR3 bases: TGCAGCGTTGAAGACAGCAAAAGCTCTGGAAACACCATATATTTT. Amino acids: CSVEDSKSSGNTIYF. The whole variable domain, remainder taken from reference TRBV29-1 and TRBJ1-3, is SAVISQKPSRDICQRGTSLTIQCQVDSQVTMMFWYRQQPGQSLTLIATANQGSEATYESGFVIDKFPISRPNLTFSTLTVSNMSPEDSSIYLCSVEDSKSSGNTIYFGEGSWLTVV.

This clonotype turned up a few times. The V and J genes are TRBV5-1 and TRBJ1-1; D possibly corresponds to TRBD1 (5 bases). CDR3 length: 12 amino acids. V was trimmed by 4 bases and J by 3 bases, leaving 7 bases between them. CDR1 is SGHRS, CDR2 YFSETQ, per germline. The CDR3 DNA reads TGCGCCAGCAGCGAGACAGACACTGAAGCTTTCTTT. Encoded protein: CASSETDTEAFF.

This chain joins TRBV19 and TRBJ2-6; the match to TRBD1 covers 8 bases. In germline, CDR1 is LNHDA, CDR2 SQIVND (reference sequence). Losses at the gene ends were 7 bases for V and 4 bases for J; bases not matched to a gene: 9. The CDR3 has 16 amino acids. The CDR3 protein is CASNEPRGPGANVLTF. The CDR3 DNA reads TGTGCCAGTAATGAACCCAGGGGGCCAGGGGCCAACGTCCTGACTTTC.

Many counts were recorded for this clonotype. The CDR3 sequence: CASSSTDRGISTF. The CDR3 nucleotides are TGTGCCAGCAGTTCTACGGACAGGGGGATTAGCACCTTC. V usage is TRBV7-9 and J usage is TRBJ1-2; 10 bases are a match to TRBD1. Germline V gene data show CDR1 as SEHNR and CDR2 as FQNEAQ (reference sequence). Losses at the gene ends were 6 bases for V and 13 bases for J; bases not matched to a gene: 11. This CDR3 spans 13 amino acids.